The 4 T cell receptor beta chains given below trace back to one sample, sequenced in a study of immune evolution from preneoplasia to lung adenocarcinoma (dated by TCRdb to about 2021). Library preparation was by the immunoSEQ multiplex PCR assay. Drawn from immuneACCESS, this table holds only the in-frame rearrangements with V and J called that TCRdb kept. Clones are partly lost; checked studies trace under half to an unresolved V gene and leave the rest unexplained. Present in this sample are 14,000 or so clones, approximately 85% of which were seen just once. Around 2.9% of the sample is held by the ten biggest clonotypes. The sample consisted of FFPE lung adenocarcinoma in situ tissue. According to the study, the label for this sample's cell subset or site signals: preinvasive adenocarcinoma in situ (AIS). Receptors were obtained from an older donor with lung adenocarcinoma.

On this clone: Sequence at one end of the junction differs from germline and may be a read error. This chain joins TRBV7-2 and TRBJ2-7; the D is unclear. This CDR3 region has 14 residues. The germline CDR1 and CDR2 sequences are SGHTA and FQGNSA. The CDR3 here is CASSLGTATYEQYF. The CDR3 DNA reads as TGTGCCAGCAGCTTAGGTACAGCGACCTACGAGCAGTATTTC.

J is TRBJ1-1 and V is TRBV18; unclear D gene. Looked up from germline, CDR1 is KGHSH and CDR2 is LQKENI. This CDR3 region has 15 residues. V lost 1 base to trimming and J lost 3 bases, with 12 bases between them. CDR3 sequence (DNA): TGTGCCAGCTCACCACGGGTTGGTGGGGACACTGAAGCTTTCTTT. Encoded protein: CASSPRVGGDTEAFF.

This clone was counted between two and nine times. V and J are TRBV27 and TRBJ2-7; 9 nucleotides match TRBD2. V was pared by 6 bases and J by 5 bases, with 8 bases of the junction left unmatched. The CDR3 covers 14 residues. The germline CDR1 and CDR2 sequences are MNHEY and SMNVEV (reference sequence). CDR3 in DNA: TGTGCCAGCAGAATAGCGGGAGTCGGTCACGAGCAGTACTTC. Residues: CASRIAGVGHEQYF.

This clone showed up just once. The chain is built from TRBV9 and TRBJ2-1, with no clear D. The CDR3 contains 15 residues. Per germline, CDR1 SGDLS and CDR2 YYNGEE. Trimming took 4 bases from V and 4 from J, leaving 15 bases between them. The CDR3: CASSPLGGSYNEQFF. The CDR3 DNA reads TGTGCCAGCAGCCCCCTGGGTGGTAGTTACAATGAGCAGTTCTTC.